Here is one TCR beta chain with its context. Its antigen is as yet unknown. Trimming took off 3 bases at V and 0 bases at J, with 9 bases between the two ends. This CDR3 region has 16 residues. Germline CDR1 reads MNHNS; CDR2 reads SASEGT. Data came from immunoSEQ multiplex PCR; TCRdb stores just in-frame clones and leaves some out. Among around 140,000 clones, roughly 92% were seen once, and the ten largest hold about 1.5%. The sample is drawn from a study of T cell responses to AZD1222 COVID-19 vaccine. Regarding the study as a whole: Two AZD1222 doses significantly raised spike-specific TCR breadth and depth over controls.

Source: peripheral blood, taken on day 0 of AZD1222 vaccination. The chain employs TRBV6-1 and TRBJ1-6, with D possibly matching TRBD1 (6 bases). The receptor's source is an adult in good health. This CDR3 reads CASSDDRSSYNSPLHF. DNA for the CDR3: TGTGCCAGCAGTGACGACAGGAGCTCCTATAATTCACCCCTCCACTTT.